The source of this TCR beta chain is a study of graft-versus-host responses after intestinal transplantation. In the study overall: Anti-thymocyte globulin served as induction for all recipients, who then took tacrolimus and steroids for roughly 3 years. Points from the study as a whole: The study found high graft-versus-host to host-versus-graft clonal ratios in allografts of patients with graft-donor T cell macrochimerism. GvH clones surfaced in recipient marrow, some emerging earlier in ileum or blood.

Turning to this clone: Its target is not known. This CDR3 is also generated by other DNA sequences in the sample.

Sequenced by immunoSEQ multiplex PCR; TCRdb stores in-frame clones only, minus some. The sample yields under 150,000 clones, just over 90% seen once. Trimming shortened V by 0 bases and J by 4 bases, and 5 bases separated the two germline ends. Germline assignment: CDR1 SGHRS and CDR2 YFSETQ. The CDR3 covers 13 residues. The chain combines TRBV5-1 with TRBJ1-3; D remains unclear. The origin of this receptor is a human donor who received an intestinal transplant. The sample consisted of unstimulated CD4+ T cells sorted from spleen or lymph node cells, taken before intestinal transplant. The CDR3 region is CASSLGSGNTIYF. The DNA for the CDR3 is TGCGCCAGCAGCTTGGGTTCGGGAAACACCATATATTTT.